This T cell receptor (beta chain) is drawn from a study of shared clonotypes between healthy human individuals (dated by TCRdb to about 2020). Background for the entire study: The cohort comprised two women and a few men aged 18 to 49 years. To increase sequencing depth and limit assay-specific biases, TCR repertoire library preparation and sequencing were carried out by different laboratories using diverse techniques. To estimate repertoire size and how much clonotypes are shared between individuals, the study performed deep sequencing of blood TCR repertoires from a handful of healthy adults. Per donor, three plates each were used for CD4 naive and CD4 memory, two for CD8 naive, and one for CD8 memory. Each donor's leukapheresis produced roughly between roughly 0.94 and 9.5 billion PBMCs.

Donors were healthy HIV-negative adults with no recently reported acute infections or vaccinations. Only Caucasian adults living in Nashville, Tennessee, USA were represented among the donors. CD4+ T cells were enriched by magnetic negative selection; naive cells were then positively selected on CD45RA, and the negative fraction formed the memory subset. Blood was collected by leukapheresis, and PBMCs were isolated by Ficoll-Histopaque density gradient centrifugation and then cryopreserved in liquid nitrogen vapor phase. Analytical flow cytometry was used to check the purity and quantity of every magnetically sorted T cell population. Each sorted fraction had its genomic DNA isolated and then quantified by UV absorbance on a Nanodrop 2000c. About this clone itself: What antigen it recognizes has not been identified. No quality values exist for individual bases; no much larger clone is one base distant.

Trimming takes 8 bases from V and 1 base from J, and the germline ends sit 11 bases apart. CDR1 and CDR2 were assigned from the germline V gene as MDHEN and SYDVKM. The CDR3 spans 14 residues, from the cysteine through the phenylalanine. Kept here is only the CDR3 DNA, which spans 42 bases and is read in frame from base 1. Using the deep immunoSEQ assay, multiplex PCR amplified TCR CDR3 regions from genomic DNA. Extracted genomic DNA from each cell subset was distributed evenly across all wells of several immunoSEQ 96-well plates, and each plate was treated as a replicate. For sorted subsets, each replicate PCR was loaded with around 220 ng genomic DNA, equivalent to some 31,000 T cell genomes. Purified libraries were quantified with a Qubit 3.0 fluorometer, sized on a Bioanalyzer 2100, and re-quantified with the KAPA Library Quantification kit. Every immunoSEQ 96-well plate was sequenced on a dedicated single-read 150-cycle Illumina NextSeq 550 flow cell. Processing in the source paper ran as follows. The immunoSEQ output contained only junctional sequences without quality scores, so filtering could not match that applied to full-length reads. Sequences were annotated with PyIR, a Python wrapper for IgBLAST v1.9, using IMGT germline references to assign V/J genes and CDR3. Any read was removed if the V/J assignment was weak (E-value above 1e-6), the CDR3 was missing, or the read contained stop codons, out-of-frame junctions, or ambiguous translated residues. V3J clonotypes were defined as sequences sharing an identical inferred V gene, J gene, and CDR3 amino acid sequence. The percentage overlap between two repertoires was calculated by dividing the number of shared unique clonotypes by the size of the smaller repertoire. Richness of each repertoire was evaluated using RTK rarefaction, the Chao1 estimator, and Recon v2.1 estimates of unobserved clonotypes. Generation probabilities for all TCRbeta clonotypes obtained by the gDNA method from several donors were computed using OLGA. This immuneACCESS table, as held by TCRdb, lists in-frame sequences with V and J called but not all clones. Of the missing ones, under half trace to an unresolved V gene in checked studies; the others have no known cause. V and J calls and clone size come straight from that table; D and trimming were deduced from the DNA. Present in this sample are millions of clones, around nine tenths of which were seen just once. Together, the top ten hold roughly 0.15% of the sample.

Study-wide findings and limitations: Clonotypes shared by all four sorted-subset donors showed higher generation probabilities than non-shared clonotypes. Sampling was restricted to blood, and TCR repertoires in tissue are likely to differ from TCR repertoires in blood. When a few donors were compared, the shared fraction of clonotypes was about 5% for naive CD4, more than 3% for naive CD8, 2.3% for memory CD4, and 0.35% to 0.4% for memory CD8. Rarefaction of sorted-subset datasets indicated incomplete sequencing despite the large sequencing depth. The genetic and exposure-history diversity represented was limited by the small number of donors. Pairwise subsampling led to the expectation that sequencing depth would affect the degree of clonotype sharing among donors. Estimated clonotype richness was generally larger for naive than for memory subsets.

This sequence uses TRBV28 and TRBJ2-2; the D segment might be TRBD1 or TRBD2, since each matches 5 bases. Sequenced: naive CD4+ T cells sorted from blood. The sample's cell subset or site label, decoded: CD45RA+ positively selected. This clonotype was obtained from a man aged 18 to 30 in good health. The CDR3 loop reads CASLRDGNTGELFF. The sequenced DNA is TGTGCCAGCCTTAGGGACGGGAACACCGGGGAGCTGTTTTTT.